The T cell receptor (beta chain) under discussion was sequenced for a study of T cell changes during pregnancy in multiple sclerosis (dated by TCRdb to between 2017 and 2020). Looking at the study overall: The study examined how the T cell repertoire changed over the course of pregnancy in women with multiple sclerosis.

The receptor library was made with the immunoSEQ multiplex PCR assay. TCRdb stores this immuneACCESS table with in-frame sequences only. Part of the clones is absent; in the studies checked, under half of the shortfall reflects unresolved V genes, and no reason is known for the rest. The sample profile shows about 23,000 clones; about 89% of them were found once. The ten largest account for roughly 6.9% of the sample. This clone was counted a few times. Which antigen it targets is not known. Base qualities are missing; no much larger clone stands one base away. Sequences were derived from CD8+ T cells from peripheral blood mononuclear cells, sampled in the first trimester of pregnancy. The TCR was taken from a female donor with multiple sclerosis, enrolled in a pregnancy study.

The DNA sequence is as follows: TGCGCCAGCAGCGCCGGACTTGACTCCTACGAGCAGTACTTC. It translates to CASSAGLDSYEQYF. The chain was built from TRBV5-1 and TRBJ2-7, with a tentative D gene TRBD2 over 5 matching bases. Trimming at the junction amounts to 4 bases on V and 0 bases on J, and the germline ends lie 11 bases apart. The CDR3 holds 14 amino acids from the cysteine to the phenylalanine. Here the CDR3 DNA is all that survives: 42 bases in frame from base 1. Sequences SGHRS (CDR1) and YFSETQ (CDR2) are obtained from the germline V gene.